Here is one TCR beta chain with its context. Its antigen remains unidentified. Sample-barcoded 5' priming and a J-beta primer mix drove a second PCR of 7 to 11 cycles. TCRdb called the 5' RACE reads again in MiXCR, with one record for every CDR3 protein. This sample has 710,000 or so distinct CDR3 sequences, with roughly 20% found just once. Individuals who donated were healthy Caucasians from Russia aged about 6 to 90. Every participating donor contributed roughly 10 milliliters of peripheral blood through a draw. This sample is part of a study of blood T cells in healthy people across ages. Overall study: Capture via template switching afforded approximately one barcoded beta molecule per two T cells.

Study-wide findings and caveats: Without sorted subsets, naive and antigen-experienced compartments could not be conclusively compared.

The ends lost 4 bases at V and 1 base at J; junction bases unmatched: 4. CDR1 and CDR2 (germline): SGHDT, YYEEEE. This CDR3 region has 16 residues. This clonotype originated in a man in his sixties or seventies in good health. Sequenced material: blood. The chain carries TRBV5-6 and TRBJ2-7, with TRBD2 identical over 14 bases. The CDR3 DNA follows: TGTGCCAGCAGCCTCAGGACTAGCGGGGGGTCCTACGAGCAGTACTTC. It is translated as CASSLRTSGGSYEQYF.